This passage covers 5 T cell receptor beta chains from one sample sequenced in a study of T cell repertoires in cytomegalovirus infection. TCRdb fed the reads into MiXCR, producing one record per CDR3 protein. The sample lists about 490,000 distinct CDR3 sequences; 15% to 20% were seen once. The sequenced sample consisted of CD8+ T cells from PBMCs. All receptors derive from a human donor in good health (CMV status not recorded). Some clones in this sample may be carry-over from other donors' samples.

This clonotype was seen ten or more times. The gene calls are TRBV7-9 and TRBJ2-2, with 9 bases aligning to TRBD1. The CDR3 is made up of 14 amino acids. Germline assignment: CDR1 SEHNR and CDR2 FQNEAQ (reference sequence). The junction had 1 base not matched to a gene; V was cut back by 7 bases and J by 1 base. The CDR3 sequence is CASMGQGNTGELFF. The CDR3 nucleotides read TGTGCCAGCATGGGACAGGGGAACACCGGGGAGCTGTTTTTT.

This chain joins TRBV11-2 and TRBJ2-7, with 7 bases that match TRBD2. Trimming cost V 5 bases and J 0 bases; bases outside gene matches: 7. The CDR3 spans 15 residues. Germline assignment: CDR1 SGHAT and CDR2 FQNNGV. CDR3 bases: TGTGCCAGCAGCCCCTGGGGGGGACCCTCCTACGAGCAGTACTTC. The encoded protein is CASSPWGGPSYEQYF.

The chain uses TRBV13 and TRBJ2-7, with a weak D call TRBD1 (7 bases). The CDR3 consists of 15 residues. Per the germline V gene, CDR1 is PRHDT and CDR2 is FYEKMQ (reference sequence). V lost 5 bases and J lost 1, with 15 bases in between. The CDR3: CASSPEGQPSYEQYF. In nucleotides, the CDR3 is TGTGCCAGCAGCCCGGAGGGACAGCCTTCCTACGAGCAGTACTTC.

This clonotype occurred a few times. The chain couples TRBV27 to TRBJ2-7; D may match TRBD1 or TRBD2 (5 bases each). Trimming left V 5 bases short and J 2 bases short, with 16 bases between. Germline CDR1 MNHEY, CDR2 SMNVEV (reference sequence). This CDR3 is built from 15 residues. In nucleotides, the CDR3 is TGTGCCAGCAGTACCTCCCGGGACGGCGCCTACGAGCAGTACTTC. Its protein is CASSTSRDGAYEQYF.

This clonotype was observed a few times. V gene TRBV6-1 combines with J gene TRBJ2-2; TRBD2 matches 7 bases. V gave up 2 bases and J gave up 7 bases; unmatched junction bases: 7. The CDR3 is made up of 15 amino acids. CDR1 is MNHNS, CDR2 SASEGT, per germline. The CDR3 DNA sequence: TGTGCCAGCAGTGAAAGGCGGGAGCGGGGCGGGGAGCTGTTTTTT. This encodes CASSERRERGGELFF.